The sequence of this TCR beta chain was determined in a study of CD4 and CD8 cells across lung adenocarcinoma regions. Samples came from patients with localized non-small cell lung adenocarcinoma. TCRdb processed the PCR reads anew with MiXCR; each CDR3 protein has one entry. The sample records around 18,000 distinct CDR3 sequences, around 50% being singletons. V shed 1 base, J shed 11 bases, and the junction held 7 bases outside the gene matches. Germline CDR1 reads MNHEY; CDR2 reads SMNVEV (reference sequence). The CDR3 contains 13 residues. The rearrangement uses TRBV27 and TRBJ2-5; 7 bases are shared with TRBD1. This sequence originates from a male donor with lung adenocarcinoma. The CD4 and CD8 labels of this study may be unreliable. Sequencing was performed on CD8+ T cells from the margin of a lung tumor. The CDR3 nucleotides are TGTGCCAGCAGTTTATATACAGGGGTGGAGCAGTACTTC. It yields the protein CASSLYTGVEQYF.